The 23 T cell receptor beta chains reported below all come from one sample, sequenced in a study of T cells expressing NK-cell markers (dated by TCRdb to the early 2020s). Receptors were amplified or captured by 5' RACE. Reads for this sample came from an Illumina HiSeq 2000. TCRdb reprocessed the reads, so every CDR3 protein sequence counts as one entry and DNA is not shown. This sample's clone table shows 300,000 to 450,000 distinct CDR3 sequences. Of the sample, around 5% falls within the top ten clones. The source material was blood T cells: a sorted CD56 or NKG2C T cell subset, CD4+ or CD8+ T cells, or bulk PBMC T cells (not recorded which). The source of these receptors is a man aged 18-75 years in good health.

CDR3 region: CASSPRQGTTEAFF. The gene calls are TRBV12-3 or TRBV12-4 and TRBJ1-1; the D call from TCRdb, TRBD1, cannot be confirmed without DNA. The CDR3 has 14 amino acids.

This chain links TRBV7-2 with TRBJ2-5; TCRdb picks TRBD2, but there is no DNA to check that call. Germline V gene lookup returns CDR1 SGHTA and CDR2 FQGNSA. The CDR3 consists of 14 residues. The CDR3 sequence: CASSLEFSGGPKYF.

The gene calls are TRBV12-3 or TRBV12-4 and TRBJ1-6. This CDR3 region has 15 residues. The CDR3 protein is CASSLAVTYNSPLHF.

CDR3 amino acids: CASAGGTRLVYEQFF. V and J are TRBV9 and TRBJ2-1; TCRdb proposes TRBD2, but this gene call is untestable without DNA. The CDR3 covers 15 residues. The germline gives CDR1 SGDLS, CDR2 YYNGEE.

The V gene is TRBV5-1, the J gene TRBJ1-2; with no DNA, the TCRdb D assignment of TRBD1 cannot be verified. Germline assignment: CDR1 SGHRS and CDR2 YFSETQ. The CDR3 loop spans 16 amino acids. CDR3 residues: CASSSGTLQWGYGYTF.

The chain combines TRBV12-5 with TRBJ1-3; TCRdb indicates TRBD1, and absent DNA this call remains unverified. Looked up from germline, CDR1 is LGHNT and CDR2 is FRNRAP. The CDR3 sequence is 15 residues long. CDR3 region: CASGFRQTQSHTIYF.

The chain has TRBV19 and TRBJ1-1; TCRdb selects TRBD1, and the lack of DNA leaves this call unchecked. Germline V gene lookup returns CDR1 LNHDA and CDR2 SQIVND (reference sequence). CDR3 size: 15 residues. CDR3 in amino acids: CASSIVKTGGTEAFF.

This CDR3 is CSAVTPRQTFNTEAFF. The rearrangement uses TRBV20-1 and TRBJ1-1; TCRdb's D call, TRBD1, is unchecked because there is no DNA. The CDR3 contains 16 residues. Germline V gene lookup returns CDR1 DFQATT and CDR2 SNEGSKA (reference sequence).

The J gene is TRBJ1-4, the V gene TRBV10-3. The CDR3 spans 14 residues. Germline CDR1 reads ENHRY; CDR2 reads SYGVKD. The CDR3 here is CAISESTEAGKLFF.

The rearrangement links TRBV12-3 or TRBV12-4 to TRBJ1-2; the D call from TCRdb, TRBD1, cannot be confirmed without DNA. The CDR3 runs 16 residues. The CDR3 region is CASSFGQGRTNYGYTF.

V gene TRBV20-1 combines with J gene TRBJ1-5; without DNA, the TCRdb call of TRBD1 cannot be checked. Germline CDR1 is DFQATT and CDR2 is SNEGSKA (reference sequence). The CDR3 covers 14 residues. The CDR3 loop is CSATRDTVNQPQHF.

V and J are TRBV7-2 and TRBJ2-5. Germline lookup yields CDR1 SGHTA and CDR2 FQGNSA. This CDR3 has 16 residues. The CDR3 here is CASSLVRFPYQETQYF.

The rearrangement links TRBV12-3 or TRBV12-4 to TRBJ2-5; with no DNA, the TCRdb D assignment of TRBD2 cannot be verified. There are 19 residues in the CDR3. This CDR3 reads CASSLDLKLGTSLKETQYF.

The chain uses TRBV30 and TRBJ1-3. Germline loops: CDR1 GTSNPN, CDR2 SVGIG (reference sequence). The CDR3 consists of 17 residues. The CDR3 loop is CAWSAGGAGAWIDTIYF.

The chain couples TRBV12-3 or TRBV12-4 to TRBJ1-5; TCRdb selects TRBD1, and the lack of DNA leaves this call unchecked. The CDR3 runs to 15 residues. This CDR3 is CASSNRDGGNQPQHF.

The chain links TRBV15 to TRBJ2-1; the D call from TCRdb, TRBD1, cannot be confirmed without DNA. CDR1 and CDR2 from the germline V gene are LNHNV and YYDKDF (reference sequence). This CDR3 contains 20 residues. The CDR3 loop reads CATSRVLTGGLMSSYNEQFF.

The gene calls are TRBV7-2 and TRBJ1-2; TCRdb designates TRBD1, a call that cannot be tested without DNA. This CDR3 is built from 12 residues. Per germline, CDR1 SGHTA and CDR2 FQGNSA. CDR3 residues: CASSQGGSGYTF.

The rearrangement joins TRBV16 to TRBJ2-7. Germline CDR1 KGHSY, CDR2 FQNENV. This CDR3 region has 16 residues. The CDR3 loop is CASSLIDYDKSPSLYF.

The gene calls are TRBV4-1 and TRBJ1-6; TCRdb's D call of TRBD1 is untestable without DNA. The germline V gene has CDR1 MGHRA and CDR2 YSYEKL. The CDR3 contains 16 residues. This CDR3 is CASSQAWTGGNSPLHF.

The chain links TRBV9 to TRBJ1-4. Germline V CDR1 and CDR2: SGDLS, YYNGEE. This CDR3 has 15 amino acids. The CDR3 sequence: CASSVGNIPNEKLFF.

The J gene is TRBJ2-1, the V gene TRBV6-6; TCRdb lists TRBD1, though no DNA is available to test this call. The CDR3 runs to 12 residues. The V gene's germline CDR1 is MNHNY and CDR2 SVGAGI (reference sequence). CDR3 residues: CASSYETGGEFF.

The rearrangement uses TRBV12-3 or TRBV12-4 and TRBJ2-4; TCRdb selects TRBD1, and the lack of DNA leaves this call unchecked. The CDR3 is made up of 14 amino acids. The CDR3 sequence is CASSFAGERDIQYF.

This sequence joins TRBV2 and TRBJ2-5; the TCRdb D gene call, TRBD1, has no DNA to confirm it. This CDR3 is 12 amino acids long. Germline V gives CDR1 SNHLY, CDR2 FYNNEI. The CDR3 is CAGGGTTETQYF.